The source of this T cell receptor beta chain is a study of long-term antiretroviral therapy in people with HIV. General study points: HIV repertoires spanned tighter CDR3 length ranges than controls did.

In regard to this clone: Its antigen is still unknown.

Donors needed at least one pre-ART PBMC sample plus at least two post-ART samples. The authors ran the immunoSEQ assay, v3.0, at survey level. The assay was immunoSEQ multiplex PCR, and TCRdb's table has in-frame clones only and misses some. The table has roughly 28,000 clones, roughly 90% seen once. Looked up from germline, CDR1 is MNHEY and CDR2 is SVGAGI. The length of the CDR3 is 14 residues. Between the trimmed V and J ends, which lost 6 bases and 6 bases, there was a span of 15 bases. This chain connects TRBV6-5 to TRBJ2-1; D gene ambiguous. The sequence was collected from a woman aged 18 to 35 with HIV. The material sequenced was unsorted PBMCs, taken 1.8 years after starting antiretroviral therapy. The CDR3 protein is CASSPLPYPNEQFF. The CDR3 nucleotides are TGTGCCAGCAGCCCTCTCCCTTATCCCAATGAGCAGTTCTTC.